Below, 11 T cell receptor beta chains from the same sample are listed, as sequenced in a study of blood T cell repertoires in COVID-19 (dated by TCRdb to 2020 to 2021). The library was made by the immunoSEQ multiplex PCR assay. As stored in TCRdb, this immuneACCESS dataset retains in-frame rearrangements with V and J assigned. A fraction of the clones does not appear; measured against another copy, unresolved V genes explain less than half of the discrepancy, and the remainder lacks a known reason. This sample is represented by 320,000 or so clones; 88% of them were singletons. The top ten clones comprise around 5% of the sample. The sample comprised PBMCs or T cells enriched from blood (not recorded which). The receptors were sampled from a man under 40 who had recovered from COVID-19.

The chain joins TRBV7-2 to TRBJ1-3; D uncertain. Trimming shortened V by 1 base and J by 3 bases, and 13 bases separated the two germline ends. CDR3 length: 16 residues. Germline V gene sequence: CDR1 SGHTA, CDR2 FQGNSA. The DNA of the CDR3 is TGTGCCAGCAGCTTAGTCCGAACCGGGAGTGGAAACACCATATATTTT. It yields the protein CASSLVRTGSGNTIYF.

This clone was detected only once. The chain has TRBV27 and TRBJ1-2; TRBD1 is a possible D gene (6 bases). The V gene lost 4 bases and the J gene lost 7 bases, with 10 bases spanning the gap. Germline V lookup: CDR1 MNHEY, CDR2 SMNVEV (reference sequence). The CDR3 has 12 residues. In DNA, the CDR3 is TGTGCCAGCAGTTCGGGGGGCGGTGGCTACACCTTC. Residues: CASSSGGGGYTF.

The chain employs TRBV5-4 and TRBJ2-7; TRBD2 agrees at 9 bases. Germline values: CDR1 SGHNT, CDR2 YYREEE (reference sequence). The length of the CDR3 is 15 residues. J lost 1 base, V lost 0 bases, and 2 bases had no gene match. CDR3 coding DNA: TGTGCCAGCAGCTTGGTTAGCGGGGGATCCTACGAGCAGTACTTC. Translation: CASSLVSGGSYEQYF.

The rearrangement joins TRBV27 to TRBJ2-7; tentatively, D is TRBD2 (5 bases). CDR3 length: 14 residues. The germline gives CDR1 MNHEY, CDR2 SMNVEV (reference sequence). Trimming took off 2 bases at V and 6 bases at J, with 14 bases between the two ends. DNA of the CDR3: TGTGCCAGCAGTTTAAGATTCGGCCGGGGCGAGCAGTACTTC. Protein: CASSLRFGRGEQYF.

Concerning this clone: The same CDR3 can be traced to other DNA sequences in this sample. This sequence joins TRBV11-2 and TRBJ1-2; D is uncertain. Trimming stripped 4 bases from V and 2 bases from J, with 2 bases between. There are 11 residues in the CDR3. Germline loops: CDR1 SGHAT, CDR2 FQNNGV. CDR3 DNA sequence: TGTGCCAGCAGCTCGAACTATGGCTACACCTTC. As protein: CASSSNYGYTF.

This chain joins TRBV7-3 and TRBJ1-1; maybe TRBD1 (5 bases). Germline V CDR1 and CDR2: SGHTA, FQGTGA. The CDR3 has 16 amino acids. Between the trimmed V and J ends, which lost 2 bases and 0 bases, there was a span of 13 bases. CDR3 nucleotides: TGTGCCAGCAGCTTATCGGGCAGGGTGCTGAACACTGAAGCTTTCTTT. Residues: CASSLSGRVLNTEAFF.

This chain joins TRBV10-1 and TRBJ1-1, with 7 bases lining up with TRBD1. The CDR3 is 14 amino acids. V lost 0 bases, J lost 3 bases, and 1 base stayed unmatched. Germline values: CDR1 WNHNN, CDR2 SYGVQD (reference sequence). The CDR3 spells CASSESTGDTEAFF. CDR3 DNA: TGCGCCAGCAGTGAGTCAACAGGGGACACTGAAGCTTTCTTT.

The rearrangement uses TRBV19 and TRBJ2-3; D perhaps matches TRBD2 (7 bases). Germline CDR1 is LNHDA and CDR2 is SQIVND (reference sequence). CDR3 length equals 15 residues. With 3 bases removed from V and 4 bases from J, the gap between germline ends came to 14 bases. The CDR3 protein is CASSIEGGRSDTQYF. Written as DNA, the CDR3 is TGTGCCAGTAGTATTGAGGGGGGGCGGTCAGATACGCAGTATTTT.

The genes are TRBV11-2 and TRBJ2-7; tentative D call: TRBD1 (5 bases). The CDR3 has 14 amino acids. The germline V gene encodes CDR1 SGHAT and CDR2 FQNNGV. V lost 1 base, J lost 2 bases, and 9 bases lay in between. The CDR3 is CASSLGQYPYEQYF. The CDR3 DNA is TGTGCCAGCAGCTTAGGACAGTATCCCTACGAGCAGTACTTC.

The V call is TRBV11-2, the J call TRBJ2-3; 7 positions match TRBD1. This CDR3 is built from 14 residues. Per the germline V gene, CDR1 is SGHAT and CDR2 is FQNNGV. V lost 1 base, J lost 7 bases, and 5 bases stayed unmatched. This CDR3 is CASSLGGTANTQYF. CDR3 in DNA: TGTGCCAGCAGCTTAGGAGGGACAGCAAATACGCAGTATTTT.

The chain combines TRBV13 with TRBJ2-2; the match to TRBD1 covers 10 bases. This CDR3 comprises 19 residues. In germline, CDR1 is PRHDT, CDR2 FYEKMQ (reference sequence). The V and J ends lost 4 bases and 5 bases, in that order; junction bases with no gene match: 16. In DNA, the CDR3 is TGTGCCAGCAGCTCCAGGCCGGGGACAGGGGCGTTCTTGACCGGGGAGCTGTTTTTT. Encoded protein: CASSSRPGTGAFLTGELFF.